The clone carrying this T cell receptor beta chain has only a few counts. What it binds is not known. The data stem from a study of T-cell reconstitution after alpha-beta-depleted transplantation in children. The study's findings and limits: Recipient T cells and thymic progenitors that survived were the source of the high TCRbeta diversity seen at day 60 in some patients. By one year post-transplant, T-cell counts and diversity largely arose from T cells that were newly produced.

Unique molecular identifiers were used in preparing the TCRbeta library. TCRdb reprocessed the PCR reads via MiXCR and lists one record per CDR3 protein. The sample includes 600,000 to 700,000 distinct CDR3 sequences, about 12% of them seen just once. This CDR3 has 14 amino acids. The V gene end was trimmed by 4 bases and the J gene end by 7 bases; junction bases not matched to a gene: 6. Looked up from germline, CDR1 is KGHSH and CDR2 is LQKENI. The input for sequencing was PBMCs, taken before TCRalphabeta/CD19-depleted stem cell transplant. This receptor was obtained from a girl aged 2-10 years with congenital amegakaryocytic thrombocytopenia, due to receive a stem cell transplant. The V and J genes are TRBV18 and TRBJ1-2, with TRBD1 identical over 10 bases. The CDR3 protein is CASSRGTGVVGYTF. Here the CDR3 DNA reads TGTGCCAGCTCACGAGGGACAGGGGTCGTTGGCTACACCTTC. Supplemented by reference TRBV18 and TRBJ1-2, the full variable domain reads NAGVMQNPRHLVRRRGQEARLRCSPMKGHSHVYWYRQLPEEGLKFMVYLQKENIIDESGMPKERFSAEFPKEGPSILRIQQVVRGDSAAYFCASSRGTGVVGYTFGSGTRLTVV.